The 22 T cell receptor beta chains given below trace back to one sample, sequenced in a study of blood T cell repertoires in COVID-19. Assay used: immunoSEQ multiplex PCR; TCRdb lists only in-frame clones, some missing. The sample gives about 130,000 clones, around three quarters of which show up once; 11% is in the top ten. The specimen sequenced was peripheral blood. These receptors all stem from a human donor in a cohort sampled during active COVID-19.

V gene TRBV5-1 combines with J gene TRBJ1-5, with 7 bases fitting TRBD1. Germline lookup yields CDR1 SGHRS and CDR2 YFSETQ. CDR3 length: 14 amino acids. V shed 3 bases, J shed 2 bases, and the junction held 2 bases outside the gene matches. CDR3 nucleotide sequence: TGCGCCAGCAGCTCCACAGGGGGCAATCAGCCCCAGCATTTT. The encoded protein is CASSSTGGNQPQHF.

The genes are TRBV7-8 and TRBJ1-2; TRBD1 agrees at 7 bases. The J segment lost 4 bases and the V segment lost 5 bases, leaving 19 bases of the junction unmatched. The CDR3 contains 18 residues. Germline CDR1 SGHVS, CDR2 FQNEAQ. The chain's CDR3 is CASSPQRIVQGSGYGYTF. The CDR3 region has the DNA TGTGCCAGCAGCCCCCAGAGAATAGTACAGGGGTCGGGCTATGGCTACACCTTC.

This clone was picked up one time. V usage is TRBV6-6 and J usage is TRBJ2-1; the match to TRBD1 covers 7 bases. J gave up 7 bases and V 0 bases, and 6 bases lay outside the gene matches. CDR1 MNHNY and CDR2 SVGAGI come from the germline V gene (reference sequence). CDR3 length: 15 residues. The CDR3 here is CASSYSPTGHNEQFF. For the CDR3, the DNA is TGTGCCAGCAGTTACTCGCCGACAGGGCATAATGAGCAGTTCTTC.

The chain is built from TRBV7-9 and TRBJ2-7; 8 bases align to TRBD2. CDR3 size: 12 residues. Looked up from germline, CDR1 is SEHNR and CDR2 is FQNEAQ (reference sequence). V lost 4 bases, J lost 6 bases, and 2 bases stayed unmatched. The CDR3 reads CASSSGGGEQYF. The CDR3 coding sequence is TGTGCCAGCAGCTCCGGGGGGGGCGAGCAGTACTTC.

The gene calls are TRBV6-1 and TRBJ1-6; D remains ambiguous. Germline V gene data show CDR1 as MNHNS and CDR2 as SASEGT. This CDR3 spans 16 amino acids. The germline V and J ends were trimmed by 3 bases and 9 bases, with 18 bases remaining between them. For the CDR3, the DNA is TGTGCCAGCAGTGAGCTCCCCCCCGTCGAGGGTTCACCCCTCCACTTT. Its translation is CASSELPPVEGSPLHF.

The chain has TRBV6-2 or TRBV6-3 and TRBJ2-2; D might be TRBD1 (6 bases). Germline CDR1 is MNHEY and CDR2 is SVGEGT. The V end was cut by 4 bases, the J end by 3 bases, with 12 bases between. The CDR3 has 15 residues. CDR3 protein: CASSSWTDDTGELFF. CDR3 sequence (DNA): TGTGCCAGCAGTTCCTGGACAGATGACACCGGGGAGCTGTTTTTT.

This rearrangement joins TRBV12-3 or TRBV12-4 to TRBJ1-2; 9 bases match TRBD1. The ends lost 6 bases at V and 7 bases at J; junction bases unmatched: 3. There are 12 residues in the CDR3. CDR3 protein: CASRLTGGGYTF. The CDR3 DNA sequence: TGTGCCAGCAGACTGACAGGGGGTGGCTACACCTTC.

As concerns this clone: Different DNA sequences within this sample yield the same CDR3. The V and J genes are TRBV2 and TRBJ1-5, with 9 bases matching TRBD1. V gave up 6 bases and J gave up 4 bases; unmatched junction bases: 7. Germline CDR1 is SNHLY and CDR2 is FYNNEI. The CDR3 length is 15 residues. CDR3 protein: CASRGQGSRNQPQHF. The DNA for the CDR3 is TGTGCCAGCAGGGGACAGGGAAGTAGGAATCAGCCCCAGCATTTT.

To note about this clone: This same CDR3 is encoded by further DNA sequences in the sample. The J gene is TRBJ2-1, the V gene TRBV7-9; tentatively, D is TRBD2 (7 bases). The germline gives CDR1 SEHNR, CDR2 FQNEAQ (reference sequence). The germline V and J ends were trimmed by 3 bases and 7 bases, with 10 bases remaining between them. The CDR3 extends over 13 amino acids. As DNA, the CDR3 is TGTGCCAGCAGCTTGGGAGGGGGGAATGAGCAGTTCTTC. This encodes CASSLGGGNEQFF.

This clone was observed a single time. CDR3 nucleotides: TGTGCCAGCAGTATAACCGGGACAGGGGTGCGGGAGACCCAGTACTTC. It translates to CASSITGTGVRETQYF. This chain joins TRBV28 and TRBJ2-5; 10 bases align to TRBD1. Trimming at V came to 5 bases and at J to 5 bases, leaving 11 bases not matched to a gene. This CDR3 is 16 amino acids long. The germline CDR1 and CDR2 sequences are MDHEN and SYDVKM.

The genes are TRBV28 and TRBJ1-1; weak D call: TRBD1 (5 bases). This CDR3 is 14 amino acids long. V lost 6 bases, J lost 4 bases, and 15 bases lay in between. From germline, CDR1 is MDHEN and CDR2 SYDVKM. This CDR3 reads CASRGTRRGTEAFF. The CDR3 region has the DNA TGTGCCAGCAGGGGGACTAGGCGCGGCACTGAAGCTTTCTTT.

This rearrangement joins TRBV5-4 to TRBJ1-2, with 11 nucleotides matching TRBD1. The ends lost 0 bases at V and 5 bases at J; junction bases unmatched: 0. CDR3 length: 14 amino acids. CDR1 is SGHNT and CDR2 is YYREEE in the germline V gene (reference sequence). CDR3: CASSLGDRGYGYTF. The CDR3, as DNA: TGTGCCAGCAGCTTGGGGGACAGGGGGTATGGCTACACCTTC.

This clone has just one count. The chain's CDR3 is CASEESTNQPQHF. The DNA of the CDR3 is TGTGCCAGCGAGGAAAGCACCAATCAGCCCCAGCATTTT. The chain has TRBV2 and TRBJ1-5; D not resolved. Trimming removed 8 bases at V and 3 bases at J, with 11 bases between. This CDR3 spans 13 amino acids. From germline, CDR1 is SNHLY and CDR2 FYNNEI.

This clone is a singleton in its sample. V and J are TRBV6-5 and TRBJ2-1; a weak D match, TRBD2 (6 bases). From germline, CDR1 is MNHEY and CDR2 SVGAGI. Deletions cut 5 bases from V and 7 bases from J, with 12 bases between. The CDR3 runs 13 residues. The CDR3 reads CASSTGLLNEQFF. The CDR3 nucleotides read TGTGCCAGCAGTACGGGACTTTTAAATGAGCAGTTCTTC.

The chain is built from TRBV6-6 and TRBJ1-5; no clear D. V shed 0 bases and J shed 9 bases, with 12 bases lying between them. CDR1 and CDR2 from the germline V gene are MNHNY and SVGAGI (reference sequence). CDR3 length: 14 amino acids. DNA for the CDR3: TGTGCCAGCAGTTACTCCACAACCCGGGGGCCCCAGCATTTT. Its translation: CASSYSTTRGPQHF.

The chain joins TRBV6-1 to TRBJ1-5, with D possibly being TRBD1 (6 bases). From germline, CDR1 is MNHNS and CDR2 SASEGT. Between the trimmed V and J ends, which lost 3 bases and 5 bases, there was a span of 17 bases. CDR3 length equals 16 residues. CDR3 DNA sequence: TGTGCCAGCAGTGAGATGGGGGCCTATTTGGATCAGCCCCAGCATTTT. It translates to CASSEMGAYLDQPQHF.

This clone showed up just once. This sequence joins TRBV5-1 and TRBJ2-5, with D perhaps TRBD2 (5 bases). Per germline, CDR1 SGHRS and CDR2 YFSETQ. This CDR3 has 15 amino acids. With 4 bases removed from V and 2 bases from J, the gap between germline ends came to 15 bases. CDR3 sequence (DNA): TGCGCCAGCAGCCGCCAAGAGGGAACTCAAGAGACCCAGTACTTC. Translation: CASSRQEGTQETQYF.

The gene calls are TRBV30 and TRBJ1-2; 9 bases are shared with TRBD1. V lost 3 bases and J lost 4; bases outside the gene matches: 3. Per germline, CDR1 GTSNPN and CDR2 SVGIG (reference sequence). This CDR3 comprises 13 residues. CDR3 sequence (DNA): TGTGCCTGGAGCGAGGGACAGGGCTATGGCTACACCTTC. Encoded protein: CAWSEGQGYGYTF.

J is TRBJ2-5 and V is TRBV7-9, with D perhaps matching TRBD1 (5 bases). CDR1 and CDR2 (germline): SEHNR, FQNEAQ (reference sequence). V was clipped by 5 bases and J by 1 base, with 11 bases between them. The CDR3 is 14 amino acids. This CDR3 reads CASSHRQSQETQYF. The CDR3 DNA is TGTGCCAGCAGCCACCGACAGAGCCAAGAGACCCAGTACTTC.

Points on this clone: Other DNA sequences from this sample encode an identical CDR3 as well. The V gene is TRBV3-1 (or the pseudogene TRBV3-2), the J gene TRBJ1-5; D is undetermined. Germline CDR1 is LGHDT and CDR2 is YNNKEL (reference sequence). The CDR3 contains 15 residues. The germline V and J ends were trimmed by 0 bases and 7 bases, with 13 bases remaining between them. The CDR3 spells CASSQETGLKQPQHF. In DNA form, the CDR3 reads TGTGCCAGCAGCCAAGAAACGGGGTTAAAACAGCCCCAGCATTTT.

This clone was recorded once. The V and J genes are TRBV7-9 and TRBJ1-1; D is perhaps TRBD1 (6 bases). Trimming removed 5 bases at V and 5 bases at J, with 15 bases between. Germline values: CDR1 SEHNR, CDR2 FQNEAQ (reference sequence). CDR3 length: 14 residues. For the CDR3, the DNA is TGTGCCAGCAGCCCAGATTCCGGGACAACTGAAGCTTTCTTT. Encoded protein: CASSPDSGTTEAFF.

The chain links TRBV2 to TRBJ1-4; D uncertain. V lost 8 bases and J 4 bases, leaving 17 bases between the germline ends. This CDR3 has 15 residues. The germline CDR1 and CDR2 sequences are SNHLY and FYNNEI. The CDR3 here is CASATHAGGNEKLFF. In DNA, the CDR3 is TGTGCCAGCGCGACCCACGCCGGAGGTAATGAAAAACTGTTTTTT.